This T cell receptor beta chain originates from a study of blood T cell repertoires in COVID-19. Study-wide background: Spain, Italy and the United States supplied samples that represented acute and convalescent COVID-19. Sources were T cells, B-cell-depleted T cells, or PBMCs; the material itself was cDNA or gDNA.

V was clipped by 5 bases and J by 3 bases; unmatched bases: 9. The CDR3 sequence is 15 residues long. Germline V gene data show CDR1 as KGHSH and CDR2 as LQKENI. Original processing methods: Amplification from reference gene primers served as the basis for estimated nucleated cell counts. Profiling relied on immunoSEQ multiplex PCR, and the TCRdb table lists in-frame clones only, not all of them. That table is the source of V, J and clone size, and D and trimming were worked out from the DNA. Altogether a few hundred thousand clones are present, roughly 80% being singletons, with the ten largest covering about 4%.

This TCR derives from a woman aged 45-59 years with active or convalescent COVID-19. Sequencing input: peripheral blood. The chain joins TRBV18 to TRBJ1-1; 7 positions agree with TRBD1. DNA for the CDR3: TGTGCCAGCTCAGCGAACAGGGGTAGGGACACTGAAGCTTTCTTT. Protein product: CASSANRGRDTEAFF.